This T cell receptor (beta chain) originates from a study of cytomegalovirus exposure and HLA in healthy donors (dated by TCRdb to between 2016 and 2019). With regard to the full study: An earlier analysis of a few hundred of the donors reported 250 to 350 Gb of sequence data and some 110 million unique TCR beta sequences obtained from roughly 180 million T cells. Approximately 300 gigabases of sequencing data and around 88 million unique TCR sequences made up an early release that covered about 640 HLA-typed donors. Among the roughly 380 genotyped donors, 75% to 90% belonged to the genetic ancestry cluster associated with self-reported Caucasian donors. The study aimed to test whether signatures of past pathogen exposure could be identified by cataloging public T cell receptors. The study profiled the T cell repertoires of hundreds of subjects by immunosequencing and related them to cytomegalovirus serostatus. Besides the first cohort of around 700 subjects, a separate validation cohort made up of roughly 130 different subjects was used. The study combined high-throughput TCR immunosequencing, statistical association of individual TCRs with disease status, and machine learning to predict cytomegalovirus infection status. A later analysis re-analyzed previously published TCR beta repertoires from 600 to 850 donors and added high-resolution HLA genotyping to study TCR occurrence patterns. The later analysis used no new phenotypic data to find candidate immune exposures, relying instead on TCR beta sequences and their occurrence across donors. In an earlier analysis of about 590 of the donors, high-throughput TCR beta sequencing was used to judge whether each TCR beta V gene segment behaved as functional or pseudogenic. Donor age, sex, ethnicity and CMV serostatus were compiled together with the repertoire data. A later genetic analysis used genome-wide SNP genotypes for about 55% of the 666 donors, treating that subset as a discovery cohort. All discovery cohort repertoires had been generated on a single sequencing platform. Both class I and class II loci were covered by HLA typing, at four-digit resolution. The number of typed donors differed by locus: about 620-630 for A, B, C, DRB1 and DQB1; some 500 for DQA1; approximately 600 for DPA1; and around 450 for DPB1. Roughly 5 DR-DQ haplotypes were handled as single units for association and clustering, since linkage in the cohort was strong. Among about 370 genotyped donors of the cohort, an average of approximately 200,000 unique TCR beta nucleotide sequences was sequenced per donor, of which approximately 19% were non-productive.

The paper as a whole reports these results and caveats: The presence/absence analyses assumed that sequencing depth was roughly uniform across donors, and that assumption may not be true. The authors suggested that the approach could potentially be generalized to other disease states and immunological phenotypes. An earlier analysis of approximately 590 of the donors showed that most TCR beta V segments appeared in productive rearrangements either about 87% or about 30% of the time, which broadly matched IMGT annotations. A later analysis found that TCR association rates varied across HLA loci, with DRB1 alleles showing the most associated TCRs and HLA-C alleles the fewest. A further reported finding was that TCR beta sequences accurately predicted the HLA-A and HLA-B alleles for most subjects in the first cohort. A later analysis found that HLA-associated TCR beta chains were more clonally expanded and had lower generation probabilities than equally common non-associated chains. In a later analysis, several top co-occurrence clusters were reported to appear linked to parvovirus B19, influenza, CMV and Epstein-Barr virus. A group of highly shared sequence variants was considered likely to be a technical artifact of the sequencing pipeline. HLA typing was unavailable for some donors at each locus, so association tests used only the typed subset. A few of the identified cytomegalovirus-associated TCR beta chains were confirmed in vitro to be specific for cytomegalovirus antigens. Strong co-occurrence of HLA alleles, especially DR and DQ, made assigning TCR associations to individual alleles difficult. The study gave a list of about 160 TCR beta chains associated with cytomegalovirus. For the cohort, immune exposure information was limited to CMV serostatus. Across donors, most TCR sequences were observed very rarely, whereas some public TCRs were present in many individuals. The cohort was sequenced for TCR beta chains only, and without alpha or paired-chain data the features that could be detected were limited. Compared with the approximately 720-donor mean, donors in an Asian-associated ancestry cluster had fewer N-insertions in productive TCRs, according to a later genetic analysis. Because counts were too low, some 16 rarely observed V segments, including chromosome 9 orphons, were excluded from the earlier analysis of 587 of the donors. In a later analysis, most CMV-associated TCR beta chains were found to appear HLA-restricted, with HLA associations seemingly driven largely by CMV exposure. In a later analysis, some 17,000 TCR beta sequences were associated with specific HLA alleles at a false discovery rate of 0.05. Correlated functional status among segregating V segments might be attributable to linkage disequilibrium, but an unknown experimental factor could not be ruled out. In a later genetic analysis, a missense DCLRE1C variant was associated with V-gene and J-gene trimming of TCR beta chains, and the association was replicated in an independent cohort. The classifier was reported to diagnose cytomegalovirus status with high specificity and sensitivity in both the original and validation cohorts.

The cohort comprised around 690 healthy bone marrow donors. At the time of sampling, every cohort member was nominally healthy, though immune exposures that went unrecorded were likely present. The donor tested CMV seropositive and was one of the 289 seropositive cohort members. A peripheral blood sample was provided by each donor, and peripheral blood mononuclear cells were used for TCR beta sequencing. Genomic DNA was extracted from the blood cell samples with the Qiagen DNeasy Blood Extraction Kit. This clone was picked up a small number of times. The specificity of this receptor is unknown. Per-base quality was not reported, and no clone a single base away is much larger than it. Library method: the immunoSEQ multiplex PCR assay. A mixture of 60 forward primers for TCR Vbeta segments and 13 reverse primers for TCR Jbeta segments was used in the multiplex PCR. A multiplex PCR assay on genomic DNA amplified the CDR3 region of rearranged TCR beta genes. On the Illumina HiSeq System, the amplified TCR beta libraries were sequenced as 87-base-pair reads. The paper's processing steps were these. A later analysis counted about 80 million unique TCR beta chains across the 550 to 800 repertoires, and about 10 million of these chains were shared by at least two donors. Raw reads were error-corrected and collapsed into unique sequences with a nearest-neighbor algorithm that merged closely related sequences to remove PCR and sequencing errors. To assign V, D and J gene segments, CDR3 sequences were aligned to IMGT reference sequences. For a sequence to be retained, at least a six-nucleotide match to both a V gene segment and a J gene segment was required. A rearrangement was called productive if the CDR3 had no stop codons and remained in frame with V and J, and every other rearrangement was called non-productive. CDR3 was defined by IMGT convention, running from the second conserved V-encoded cysteine to the conserved J-encoded phenylalanine. The earlier analysis of 550 to 650 of the donors excluded any sequence lacking an unambiguous match to a single V gene segment. An earlier analysis of 450 to 650 of the donors called V segments functional above 56.7% productive rearrangements and segregating when the between-donor standard deviation exceeded 5%. A statistical classification framework was built for diagnosing cytomegalovirus status from the catalog of TCR beta chain sequences. In a later analysis, V and J genes were assigned by comparing TCR nucleotide sequences against IMGT/GENE-DB human TR gene sequences. Using the TCRdist pipeline, a later analysis assigned CDR3 sequences along with most-parsimonious VDJ recombination scenarios. A later analysis defined each TCR beta chain by its CDR3 amino acid sequence plus V-gene family, and excluded reads lacking a unique V-gene family. A later analysis removed 592 highly shared, low-generation-probability nucleotide sequences to deal with suspected cross-contamination and a sequencing artifact. In a later analysis, a clonal expansion index was calculated for each public chain from normalized within-repertoire ranks of inferred template counts. A later analysis computed generation probabilities with a VDJ recombination model fitted to out-of-frame rearrangements, and checked the results against IGoR. A later analysis scored TCR-TCR, TCR-HLA and TCR-CMV co-occurrence with hypergeometric tests, applying a repertoire-size bias correction to TCR pairs. To estimate false discovery rates, a later analysis permuted the HLA or CMV assignments 20 times. In a later analysis, co-occurring TCRs were grouped using DBSCAN, and TCRdist sequence similarity was added for clustering within HLA-allele-positive subsets. Repertoires with fewer than 30,000 or more than 120,000 public chains were left out of co-occurrence clustering, as were four to six repertoires with anomalous nucleotide sharing. TCRdb took over this immuneACCESS table, retaining in-frame rearrangements with V and J assigned. Such tables are incomplete; in checked studies, under half of the missing clones stem from an unresolved V gene, and the remainder is unexplained. Clone size and V and J calls were adopted from that table, with D and trimming inferred from the DNA. For this sample there are some 170,000 clones; 80% to 90% appear just once. Clones ranked in the top ten supply around 4.7% of the sample.

The sequence derives from a woman aged 18-29 years in good health and CMV-seropositive. Sequencing was done on a sample of PBMCs.

The base sequence is TGTGCCAGTAGTAGGGGCAGCTCCTACAATGAGCAGTTCTTC. Its translation reads: CASSRGSSYNEQFF. In this chain, TRBV19 is recombined with TRBJ2-1; a tentative D match to TRBD1 spans 5 bases. The CDR3 starts with the cysteine, ends with the phenylalanine, and has 14 residues. The only DNA kept is the CDR3, 42 bases in frame from the first base. The germline V gene encodes CDR1 LNHDA and CDR2 SQIVND (reference sequence). V is cut by 4 bases and J by 0 bases, and the space between the germline ends is 7 bases.